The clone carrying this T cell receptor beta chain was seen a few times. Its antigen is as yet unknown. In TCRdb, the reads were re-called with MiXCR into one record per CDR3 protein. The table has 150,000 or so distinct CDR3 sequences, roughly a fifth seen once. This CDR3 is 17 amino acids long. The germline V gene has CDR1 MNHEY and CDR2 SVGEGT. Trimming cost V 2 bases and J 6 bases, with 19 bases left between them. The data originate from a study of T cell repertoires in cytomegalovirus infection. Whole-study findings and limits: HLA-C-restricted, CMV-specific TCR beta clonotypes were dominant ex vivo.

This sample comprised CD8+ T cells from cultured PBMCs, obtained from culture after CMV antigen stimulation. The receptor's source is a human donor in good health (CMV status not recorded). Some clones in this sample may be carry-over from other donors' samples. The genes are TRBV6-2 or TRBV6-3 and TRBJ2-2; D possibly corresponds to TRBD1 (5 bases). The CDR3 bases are TGTGCCAGCAGTTACAATTCCGACAGTTGGGAAGCCGGGGAGCTGTTTTTT. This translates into CASSYNSDSWEAGELFF.